This T cell receptor (beta chain) was documented in a study of CD8 T cells in ankylosing spondylitis. Findings and limits, study-wide: Made up of about eight highly homologous variants, a TCR beta motif appeared characteristic of ankylosing spondylitis blood.

Preparation of TCR beta libraries was done by quantitative 5'-RACE with molecular barcodes. TCRdb passed the 5' RACE reads through MiXCR, listing each CDR3 protein once. This sample has 750,000 to 850,000 distinct CDR3 sequences, with roughly 12% found just once. This clonotype appeared a few times. The antigen is not known. V shed 7 bases, J shed 2 bases, and the junction held 2 bases outside the gene matches. The CDR3 length is 13 residues. Germline values: CDR1 MNHNS, CDR2 SASEGT. The gene calls are TRBV6-1 and TRBJ1-3; 7 bases match TRBD1. Sequenced material: blood, either unsorted or a sorted T cell fraction (not recorded which). The TCR comes from a male donor with ankylosing spondylitis. The CDR3 here is CASIDRAGNTIYF. CDR3 DNA sequence: TGTGCCAGCATCGACAGGGCTGGAAACACCATATATTTT.